One and the same sample provided the 16 T cell receptor beta chains below, sequenced in a study of T cells in Graves' hyperthyroidism and ophthalmopathy. There were TCR beta CDR3 regions amplified from RNA transcripts. The TCR CDR3 first-round RT-PCR relied on the HTBI primer set. TCRdb itself ran the multiplex PCR reads through MiXCR, one entry per CDR3 protein. The table has about 620,000 distinct CDR3 sequences, roughly 17% seen once; the top ten hold less than 4.5%. Sequences were obtained from blood. These receptors all come from a woman under 40 with Graves' hyperthyroidism.

This clonotype was detected many times. V usage is TRBV6-1 and J usage is TRBJ2-3; D possibly corresponds to TRBD2 (5 bases). Germline CDR1 reads MNHNS; CDR2 reads SASEGT. This CDR3 contains 15 residues. V was trimmed by 2 bases and J by 3 bases, leaving 12 bases between them. In nucleotides, the CDR3 is TGTGCCAGCAGTGAATCCGGACTTGGAACAGATACGCAGTATTTT. Amino acids: CASSESGLGTDTQYF.

This clonotype was observed a handful of times. The chain recombines TRBV30 with TRBJ2-5, with TRBD2 matching over 10 bases. Germline values: CDR1 GTSNPN, CDR2 SVGIG (reference sequence). V lost 1 base to trimming and J lost 4 bases; unmatched junction nucleotides: 6. The CDR3 consists of 15 residues. In nucleotides, the CDR3 is TGTGCCTGGAGTGAAAACTTAGCGGGAGGAGAGACCCAGTACTTC. It codes for CAWSENLAGGETQYF.

This clonotype was detected many times. The chain carries TRBV11-2 and TRBJ1-1; D unresolved. This CDR3 has 13 residues. Between the trimmed V and J ends, which lost 6 bases and 6 bases, there was a span of 14 bases. The germline gives CDR1 SGHAT, CDR2 FQNNGV. CDR3 in amino acids: CASRRIPRPEAFF. The CDR3, as DNA: TGTGCCAGCAGACGGATACCGCGACCTGAAGCTTTCTTT.

The rearrangement joins TRBV19 to TRBJ2-2; D is perhaps TRBD1 or TRBD2 (5 bases each). This CDR3 contains 15 residues. Between the trimmed V and J ends, which lost 8 bases and 6 bases, there was a span of 19 bases. Germline V gene sequence: CDR1 LNHDA, CDR2 SQIVND (reference sequence). CDR3 DNA: TGTGCCAGTCATCCAGGGTACGGGAAGCCCGGGGAGCTGTTTTTT. It specifies CASHPGYGKPGELFF.

This clonotype was recorded at least ten times. The chain combines TRBV29-1 with TRBJ2-1, with D perhaps assigned TRBD1 or TRBD2 (5 bases each). The V gene's germline CDR1 is SQVTM and CDR2 ANQGSEA. The CDR3 is 13 residues long. The V and J ends lost 7 bases and 2 bases respectively, with 12 bases between them. CDR3 DNA: TGCAGCGGGGGAGCAGGGACCTACAATGAGCAGTTCTTC. Encoded protein: CSGGAGTYNEQFF.

The chain recombines TRBV4-1 with TRBJ2-7; a possible D gene is TRBD1 (5 bases). This CDR3 is 14 amino acids long. The V end lost 3 bases, the J end lost 5 bases, and 14 bases lay between the germline ends. The germline V gene encodes CDR1 MGHRA and CDR2 YSYEKL. For the CDR3, the DNA is TGCGCCAGCAGCCAGACGCAGGGTGTCGACGAGCAGTACTTC. Translation: CASSQTQGVDEQYF.

This clonotype was seen repeatedly, ten times or more. This chain uses TRBV12-3 or TRBV12-4 with TRBJ2-1, with TRBD2 matching 8 bases. The CDR3 consists of 14 residues. V lost 3 bases, J lost 6 bases, and 4 bases stayed unmatched. The CDR3 bases are TGTGCCAGCAGTTTCGGGACTAGGCCCAATGAGCAGTTCTTC. Its translation is CASSFGTRPNEQFF.

This clonotype has at least ten counts. The CDR3 DNA sequence: TGCGCCAGCAGCGGTCAAAACACTGAAGCTTTCTTT. Residues: CASSGQNTEAFF. The V and J genes are TRBV5-1 and TRBJ1-1; D call uncertain. The germline V and J ends were trimmed by 4 bases and 2 bases, with 6 bases remaining between them. Germline assignment: CDR1 SGHRS and CDR2 YFSETQ. This CDR3 is 12 amino acids long. The entire variable domain, with the rest obtained from reference TRBV5-1 and TRBJ1-1, is as follows: KAGVTQTPRYLIKTRGQQVTLSCSPISGHRSVSWYQQTPGQGLQFLFEYFSETQRNKGNFPGRFSGRQFSNSRSEMNVSTLELGDSALYLCASSGQNTEAFFGQGTRLTVV.

This clonotype has a handful of counts. This sequence joins TRBV20-1 and TRBJ2-7, with 9 bases lining up with TRBD2. V lost 3 bases and J lost 4; bases outside the gene matches: 7. Per the germline V gene, CDR1 is DFQATT and CDR2 is SNEGSKA (reference sequence). The CDR3 is 14 amino acids. CDR3 DNA: TGCAGTGCTAGTTTAGCGGGAGAAAGGTACGAGCAGTACTTC. As protein: CSASLAGERYEQYF.

This clonotype was counted a few times. The J gene is TRBJ1-1, the V gene TRBV19; perhaps TRBD1 as D (6 bases). Germline V gene sequence: CDR1 LNHDA, CDR2 SQIVND (reference sequence). CDR3 length: 12 residues. The ends were cut back, 7 bases at V and 5 bases at J, with 11 bases in the middle. As DNA, the CDR3 is TGTGCCAGTAACCAGGGGTTAACTGAAGCTTTCTTT. It yields the protein CASNQGLTEAFF. Combining the CDR3 with reference TRBV19 and TRBJ1-1 gives the whole variable domain DGGITQSPKYLFRKEGQNVTLSCEQNLNHDAMYWYRQDPGQGLRLIYYSQIVNDFQKGDIAEGYSVSREKKESFPLTVTSAQKNPTAFYLCASNQGLTEAFFGQGTRLTVV.

This clonotype was seen a few times. V and J are TRBV7-8 and TRBJ2-2; 13 positions match TRBD2. Trimming cost V 4 bases and J 5 bases; bases outside gene matches: 7. Germline loops: CDR1 SGHVS, CDR2 FQNEAQ. CDR3 length: 17 amino acids. DNA of the CDR3: TGTGCCAGCAGCTACGGACTAGCGGGAGTATATACCGGGGAGCTGTTTTTT. Protein sequence: CASSYGLAGVYTGELFF.

This clonotype is a singleton in its sample. This chain connects TRBV18 to TRBJ2-1; TRBD2 matches 12 bases. Germline V CDR1 and CDR2: KGHSH, LQKENI. The CDR3 runs 15 residues. J lost 12 bases, V lost 1 base, and 7 bases had no gene match. CDR3 in DNA: TGTGCCAGCTCACCACGGACTAGCGGGGCGTTGGGGCAGTTCTTC. Translation: CASSPRTSGALGQFF.

Ten or more counts support this clonotype. The rearrangement links TRBV28 to TRBJ2-5, with a weak D call TRBD2 (7 bases). The CDR3 length is 14 residues. CDR1 is MDHEN, CDR2 SYDVKM, per germline. Trimming removed 10 bases at V and 5 bases at J, with 20 bases between. The CDR3 bases are TGTGCCACCTTCGCGGGGGCGAGTAGGGAGACCCAGTACTTC. The encoded protein is CATFAGASRETQYF.

This clonotype was observed a handful of times. The CDR3 carries no conserved terminal phenylalanine or tryptophan, so it likely arises from a read error. The chain couples TRBV7-3 to TRBJ2-5, with D perhaps TRBD1 or TRBD2 (5 bases each). The germline V and J ends were trimmed by 5 bases and 5 bases, with 15 bases remaining between them. CDR3 length: 14 amino acids. From germline, CDR1 is SGHTA and CDR2 FQGTGA. CDR3 DNA: TGTGCCAGCAGCGAGGGGTATGGGGGTGAGACCCAGTACCTC. Its protein is CASSEGYGGETQYL.

This clonotype was picked up many times. The J gene is TRBJ2-3, the V gene TRBV20-1; no firm D call. This CDR3 has 14 residues. Per the germline V gene, CDR1 is DFQATT and CDR2 is SNEGSKA (reference sequence). Between the trimmed V and J ends, which lost 2 bases and 1 base, there was a span of 10 bases. CDR3 protein: CSARPTPRTDTQYF. The CDR3 bases are TGCAGTGCTAGACCGACTCCACGCACAGATACGCAGTATTTT.

The CDR3: CASSWTSGGYEQYF. The CDR3 DNA is TGTGCCAGTAGTTGGACTAGCGGTGGGTACGAGCAGTACTTC. The chain is built from TRBV19 and TRBJ2-7; 10 nucleotides line up with TRBD2. This CDR3 has 14 residues. With V trimmed by 5 bases and J by 4 bases, 5 bases remained unmatched. Germline CDR1 is LNHDA and CDR2 is SQIVND (reference sequence). The full variable domain, rest sourced from reference TRBV19 and TRBJ2-7, is DGGITQSPKYLFRKEGQNVTLSCEQNLNHDAMYWYRQDPGQGLRLIYYSQIVNDFQKGDIAEGYSVSREKKESFPLTVTSAQKNPTAFYLCASSWTSGGYEQYFGPGTRLTVT.